The present T cell receptor (beta chain) was sequenced within a study of shared clonotypes between healthy human individuals. General study results and limits: The naive CD4 repertoires of several donors were compared, and about 5% of clonotypes were shared.

There are 14 residues in the CDR3. CDR1 and CDR2 (germline): MNHEY, SVGAGI. V dropped 3 bases and J dropped 1 base, with 9 bases sitting between them. The method was immunoSEQ multiplex PCR; TCRdb's version includes in-frame clones alone and lacks a portion of them. The sample has millions of clones; 95% are singletons. This clone appeared a single time. Its antigen is currently unknown. Additional DNA sequences in this sample encode the identical CDR3. Sequencing was carried out using naive CD4+ T cells sorted from blood. Subset: CD45RA+ positively selected. This TCR derives from a man between 18 and 29 years old in good health. The rearrangement links TRBV6-5 to TRBJ1-1; no reliable D call. The CDR3 spells CASSYSGRNTEAFF. Written as DNA, the CDR3 is TGTGCCAGCAGTTATAGTGGGAGGAACACTGAAGCTTTCTTT.